This TCR beta chain was captured by sequencing in a study of blood T cell repertoires in COVID-19. Here immunoSEQ multiplex PCR was the method, and the copy in TCRdb shows in-frame clones only, minus some. The sample yields 250,000 to 300,000 clones, 75% to 90% seen once. The CDR3 runs to 13 residues. The germline V gene has CDR1 PRHDT and CDR2 FYEKMQ (reference sequence). V was cut by 5 bases and J by 2 bases, with 9 bases left in between. What was sequenced was peripheral blood. The source is a man aged 55 to 70 who had recovered from COVID-19. The V call is TRBV13, the J call TRBJ2-5; D may be TRBD2 (6 bases). The CDR3 coding sequence is TGTGCCAGCAGCGGGGGACTTCAAGAGACCCAGTACTTC. Protein product: CASSGGLQETQYF.